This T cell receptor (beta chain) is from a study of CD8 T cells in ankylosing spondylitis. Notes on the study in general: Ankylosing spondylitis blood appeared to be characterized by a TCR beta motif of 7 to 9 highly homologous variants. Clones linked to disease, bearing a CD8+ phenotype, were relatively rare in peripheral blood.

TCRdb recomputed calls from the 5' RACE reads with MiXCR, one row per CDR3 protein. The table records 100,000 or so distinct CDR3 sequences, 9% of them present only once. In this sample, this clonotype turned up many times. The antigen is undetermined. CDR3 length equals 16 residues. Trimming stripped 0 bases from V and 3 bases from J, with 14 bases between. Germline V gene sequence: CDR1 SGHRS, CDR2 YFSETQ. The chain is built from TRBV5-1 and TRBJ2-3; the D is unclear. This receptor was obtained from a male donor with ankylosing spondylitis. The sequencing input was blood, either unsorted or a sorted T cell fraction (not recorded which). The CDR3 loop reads CASSLATAGSTDTQYF. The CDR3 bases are TGCGCCAGCAGCTTGGCTACAGCCGGTTCGACAGATACGCAGTATTTT.